This entry concerns a single TCR beta chain. Treatment defined: randomized to nivolumab then ipilimumab (arm A) or the reverse (arm B). Live CD3+CD8+ CD19− CD56− cells were sorted from PBMCs. Only in-frame clones appear in the TCRdb table, and some are missing; sequencing was by immunoSEQ multiplex PCR. The table has 13,000 to 15,000 clones, about two thirds seen once. The data belong to a study of sequential checkpoint blockade in melanoma. Sequencing used CD8+ T cells sorted from blood (inferred from file names), obtained from a patient given nivolumab and ipilimumab in sequence. The clonotype was recovered from a human donor with melanoma.

CDR3 residues: CASSLSSGTGVTGELFF. CDR3 sequence (DNA): TGTGCCAGCAGTTTATCCTCCGGGACAGGGGTCACCGGGGAGCTGTTTTTT. The rearrangement links TRBV27 to TRBJ2-2; 10 nucleotides line up with TRBD1. This CDR3 has 17 residues. V lost 0 bases to trimming and J lost 4 bases; unmatched junction nucleotides: 5. Germline V gene data show CDR1 as MNHEY and CDR2 as SMNVEV (reference sequence).